This T cell receptor beta chain was identified during a study of T cell responses to AZD1222 COVID-19 vaccine. For this clone: Its antigen is not known.

The CDR3 extends over 14 amino acids. The V gene's germline CDR1 is MNHEY and CDR2 SVGEGT. Trimming removed 3 bases from V and 8 bases from J, with 16 bases in between. Overall study results and limits: Donors were largely white British and mainly female; clonal diversity was possibly underestimated. Baseline testing showed seropositivity in only six AZD1222 recipients. With dominance at 160-218 and 743-854, vaccine-associated CD4 TCRs spanned spike. Reportedly, nearly half the spike-specific TCRs target unmutated variant regions.

TCRdb keeps only in-frame clones here, not all; method: immunoSEQ multiplex PCR. The table has about 130,000 clones, around 87% seen once. The rearrangement joins TRBV6-2 or TRBV6-3 to TRBJ1-2; D is unresolved. The source of this sequence is an adult in good health. The material was peripheral blood, obtained on day 0 of AZD1222 vaccination. The DNA for the CDR3 is TGTGCCAGCAGTTATCGGTCTCGTGGGGAAGGCTACACCTTC. This codes for CASSYRSRGEGYTF.